This T cell receptor (beta chain) was found in a study of OX40 agonist ivuxolimab in advanced cancers. General study points: At doses 0.1 to 3.0 mg/kg, CD4+ and CD8+ clones expanded.

V lost 0 bases and J lost 5, with 16 bases in between. Germline assignment: CDR1 MNHEY and CDR2 SVGAGI. The CDR3 is 16 amino acids. TCRdb's copy holds only in-frame clones and misses some; the assay was immunoSEQ multiplex PCR. The sample consists of about 76,000 clones, roughly 86% of them appearing once. Of note for this clone: What it binds is not known.

The starting material was CD4+ or CD8+ T cells sorted from blood, obtained in a trial of the OX40 agonist ivuxolimab. The V gene is TRBV6-5, the J gene TRBJ2-5, with a possible D match to TRBD1 (7 bases). The sequence came from an adult with an advanced solid tumor such as melanoma, head and neck, liver or kidney cancer. The CDR3: CASSYSSGGLGETQYF. The DNA for the CDR3 is TGTGCCAGCAGTTACTCGTCAGGGGGGCTGGGGGAGACCCAGTACTTC.